One sample yielded the 16 T cell receptor beta chains listed below, sequenced in a study of PD-L1 blockade in urothelial cancer. Sequencing used immunoSEQ multiplex PCR; TCRdb keeps in-frame clones, though not all of them. In the table there are approximately 14,000 clones, approximately 88% of which are singletons. Here the sequenced sample was PBMCs, taken around atezolizumab (anti-PD-L1) treatment. Source of these receptors: a man aged 65 to 79 with urothelial cancer.

This sequence joins TRBV9 and TRBJ2-5, with 9 bases fitting TRBD2. Unmatched junction bases numbered 9, after V lost 4 bases and J lost 5 bases. Germline V gene data show CDR1 as SGDLS and CDR2 as YYNGEE. The CDR3 totals 15 residues. CDR3: CASSQGLAALETQYF. CDR3 DNA sequence: TGTGCCAGCAGCCAGGGACTAGCAGCTTTGGAGACCCAGTACTTC. Looking up the rest from reference TRBV9 and TRBJ2-5 gives the full variable domain: DSGVTQTPKHLITATGQRVTLRCSPRSGDLSVYWYQQSLDQGLQFLIQYYNGEERAKGNILERFSAQQFPDLHSELNLSSLELGDSALYFCASSQGLAALETQYFGPGTRLLVL.

With respect to this clone: A read error is likely here: a far larger clone is one base away. The V and J genes are TRBV5-1 and TRBJ1-6; D unresolved. Trimming left V 0 bases short and J 7 bases short, with 20 bases between. CDR1 SGHRS and CDR2 YFSETQ come from the germline V gene. The CDR3 consists of 18 residues. In DNA form, the CDR3 reads TGCGCCAGCAGCTTGGGGGGAACTAGACCGAGAAAAAATTCACCCCTCCACTTT. Translated, it gives CASSLGGTRPRKNSPLHF.

This sequence joins TRBV19 and TRBJ2-7, with 7 bases aligning to TRBD2. J was trimmed by 2 bases and V by 5 bases; bases with no gene match: 6. Germline CDR1 LNHDA, CDR2 SQIVND (reference sequence). This CDR3 has 14 amino acids. The CDR3 DNA follows: TGTGCCAGTAGTCGAACCGGGGGGACCTACGAGCAGTACTTC. Encoded protein: CASSRTGGTYEQYF.

The chain joins TRBV6-6 to TRBJ1-1, with D unclear. V was shortened by 6 bases and J by 4 bases, with 6 bases between the two germline ends. This CDR3 has 11 residues. CDR1 is MNHNY and CDR2 is SVGAGI in the germline V gene (reference sequence). The CDR3 sequence: CASSFSTEAFF. The CDR3, as DNA: TGTGCCAGCAGCTTCAGCACTGAAGCTTTCTTT.

This rearrangement joins TRBV11-2 to TRBJ2-3; 9 bases agree with TRBD1. The germline gives CDR1 SGHAT, CDR2 FQNNGV. V was pared by 3 bases and J by 3 bases, with 1 base of the junction left unmatched. The CDR3 spans 14 residues. CDR3 nucleotide sequence: TGTGCCAGCAGCTTGGGACAGGGTACAGATACGCAGTATTTT. Translating it yields CASSLGQGTDTQYF. The complete variable domain, with remaining parts taken from reference TRBV11-2 and TRBJ2-3, reads EAGVAQSPRYKIIEKRQSVAFWCNPISGHATLYWYQQILGQGPKLLIQFQNNGVVDDSQLPKDRFSAERLKGVDSTLKIQPAKLEDSAVYLCASSLGQGTDTQYFGPGTRLTVL.

V usage is TRBV5-1 and J usage is TRBJ2-7, with a possible D match to TRBD2 (5 bases). V lost 2 bases to trimming and J lost 2 bases, with 8 bases between them. Germline V gene data show CDR1 as SGHRS and CDR2 as YFSETQ. The CDR3 totals 13 residues. The CDR3 protein is CASSLEGPYEQYF. In nucleotides, the CDR3 is TGCGCCAGCAGCTTAGAGGGTCCCTACGAGCAGTACTTC.

The rearrangement joins TRBV5-1 to TRBJ1-2; TRBD1 matches 8 bases. CDR1 SGHRS and CDR2 YFSETQ come from the germline V gene. V trimming: 4 bases; J trimming: 3 bases; junction bases outside the gene matches: 8. The CDR3 runs 15 residues. CDR3 sequence (DNA): TGCGCCAGCAGCGACGGACAGGGCTGGTACTATGGCTACACCTTC. Translated, it gives CASSDGQGWYYGYTF.

The V and J genes are TRBV6-5 and TRBJ2-1; TRBD2 matches at 9 bases. CDR1 and CDR2 (germline): MNHEY, SVGAGI. This CDR3 is 13 amino acids long. The J segment lost 8 bases and the V segment lost 6 bases, leaving 5 bases of the junction unmatched. The CDR3 is CASSSSGVDEQFF. The CDR3 coding sequence is TGTGCCAGCAGCTCTAGCGGGGTCGATGAGCAGTTCTTC.

This clone was seen more than once but under ten times. The chain combines TRBV6-4 with TRBJ2-3, with D hard to call. CDR3 length equals 13 residues. Germline V gene data show CDR1 as MRHNA and CDR2 as SNTAGT. V lost 4 bases, J lost 2 bases, and 7 bases lay in between. The CDR3 here is CASSGQDTDTQYF. The DNA for the CDR3 is TGTGCCAGCAGTGGGCAGGACACAGATACGCAGTATTTT.

V usage is TRBV5-4 and J usage is TRBJ1-5; the D is unclear. V lost 2 bases and J 0 bases, leaving 15 bases between the germline ends. This CDR3 has 17 amino acids. Germline CDR1 is SGHNT and CDR2 is YYREEE (reference sequence). The CDR3 coding sequence is TGTGCCAGCAGCTTTCCAAGGAGACCGAATAGCAATCAGCCCCAGCATTTT. It translates to CASSFPRRPNSNQPQHF.

V usage is TRBV7-2 and J usage is TRBJ2-7; 11 bases are a match to TRBD2. J gave up 7 bases and V 3 bases, and 5 bases lay outside the gene matches. The CDR3 loop spans 14 amino acids. Germline V gene sequence: CDR1 SGHTA, CDR2 FQGNSA. Here the CDR3 reads CASSFSGGGEEQYF. The CDR3 nucleotides read TGTGCCAGCAGCTTTAGCGGGGGGGGTGAGGAGCAGTACTTC.

CDR3: CSVEPQAGASEQYF. For the CDR3, the DNA is TGCAGCGTTGAACCCCAGGCCGGCGCATCCGAGCAGTACTTC. The genes are TRBV29-1 and TRBJ2-7; D is ambiguous. V lost 2 bases and J 6 bases, leaving 17 bases between the germline ends. This CDR3 region has 14 residues. The germline V gene has CDR1 SQVTM and CDR2 ANQGSEA.

This clone was found once. This rearrangement joins TRBV5-1 to TRBJ2-1, with D perhaps matching TRBD2 (5 bases). Trimming took off 2 bases at V and 4 bases at J, with 13 bases between the two ends. CDR1 is SGHRS, CDR2 YFSETQ, per germline. CDR3 length equals 15 residues. As DNA, the CDR3 is TGCGCCAGCAGCTTACACACTAGTGGGTACAATGAGCAGTTCTTC. Its protein is CASSLHTSGYNEQFF.

The gene calls are TRBV11-3 and TRBJ2-1; unclear D gene. Germline CDR1 and CDR2: SGHNT and YENEEA. Trimming left V 5 bases short and J 0 bases short, with 8 bases between. The CDR3 consists of 14 residues. As DNA, the CDR3 is TGTGCCAGCAGCAGTGGAGACTCCTACAATGAGCAGTTCTTC. This gives the protein CASSSGDSYNEQFF.

V usage is TRBV6-1 and J usage is TRBJ2-7, with D tentatively TRBD2 (6 bases). V was cut by 9 bases and J by 0 bases, with 15 bases left in between. The V gene's germline CDR1 is MNHNS and CDR2 SASEGT. The CDR3 runs 14 residues. CDR3 region: CASRRGNPSYEQYF. The CDR3 coding sequence is TGTGCCAGTCGGAGGGGCAACCCCTCCTACGAGCAGTACTTC.

This clone was seen just once. The V gene is TRBV11-2, the J gene TRBJ2-2; D is possibly TRBD2 (5 bases). Trimming left V 6 bases short and J 2 bases short, with 13 bases between. The CDR3 length is 15 residues. Germline lookup yields CDR1 SGHAT and CDR2 FQNNGV. The CDR3 region is CASRPSGSNTGELFF. The CDR3 DNA sequence: TGTGCCAGCAGACCTTCGGGGAGTAACACCGGGGAGCTGTTTTTT.